This T cell receptor (beta chain) stems from a study of CXCR3-negative and CXCR3-positive naive CD8 T cells (dated by TCRdb to between 2018 and 2020). Background on the whole study: In total, about 135 million TRB reads were obtained, which works out to roughly 1.5 +/- 0.3 million reads per library. For the TRBV-TRBJ cluster analysis, the naive subsets came from about five donors, while the memory cells came from 3 donors. Data from 11 donors, pooled across two independent experiments, went into the diversity and physicochemical repertoire analyses.

Study-wide conclusions, independent of this receptor: Both naive subsets had comparably high repertoire diversity, while memory CD8+ T cells had much lower repertoire diversity. Within the same donor, TRBV-TRBJ usage looked similar between naive CXCR3-negative and CXCR3-positive cells, but memory cells had distinct patterns. TRB CDR3s from CXCR3-positive naive cells showed higher hydrophobicity (lower Kidera factor 4), lower energy, and higher strength and volume indices than CXCR3-negative naive cells. Surface CD5, linked to self-reactivity in mice, was comparable between naive subsets; TCR interaction strength was therefore also inferred from TRB CDR3 physicochemical properties. Because CXCR3 expression was partially decreased after cryopreservation, freshly isolated PBMCs were used for most assays.

The CDR3 runs 15 amino acids, cysteine and phenylalanine included. No DNA is listed. Reading the germline V gene gives CDR1 SQVTM and CDR2 ANQGSEA. Sequenced on a NextSeq 550. The Human TCR Profiling Kit (MiLaboratory) was used to make UMI-labeled 5' RACE TRB cDNA libraries. The full amount of extracted RNA was used for cDNA synthesis, and the full amount of resulting cDNA was used for PCR amplification. Libraries were prepared in parallel with an identical number of PCR cycles. Processing in the source paper ran as follows. MIGEC and MiXCR extracted about 48,000 +/- 9,800 unique UMI-labeled TRB cDNA molecules per library, requiring at least two reads per UMI. On average, each library contained approximately 40,000 +/- 10,000 functional in-frame TRB CDR3 nucleotide clonotypes without stop codons. Diversity metrics, including normalized Shannon-Wiener and Chao1, were computed in VDJtools after downsampling to 5000 UMI-labeled TRB molecules per sample. For the central five CDR3 residues, VDJtools calculated physicochemical properties weighted by clonotype size, namely interaction energy, strength, volume and Kidera factor 4. After reprocessing by TCRdb, each CDR3 protein sequence is one entry, and no DNA is given. The V and J calls, along with clone size, are taken from TCRdb and not from the paper's own processing. The table for this sample shows about 4,900 distinct CDR3 sequences. The biggest ten clones account for around 2.5% of the sample.

As to this clonotype: Its antigen is still unknown.

Each CD8+ T cell subset was flow-sorted in triplicate, with approximately 300,000 cells per subset placed directly into RLT lysis buffer. To keep memory contaminants out, a stringent definition of naive CD8+ T cells was applied: CD45RO-CCR7+CD27+CD95-. Standard density gradient centrifugation was used to isolate peripheral blood mononuclear cells from buffy coats. A FACSAria III was used to flow-sort naive CD8+ T cells into CXCR3-negative and CXCR3-positive populations. Total RNA was extracted from sorted cells with an RNeasy Mini Kit. The TCR was taken from a human donor in good health. Some clones in this sample may be carry-over from other donors' samples. Sequencing was done on a sample of naive CXCR3+ CD8+ T cells from blood. Reading the label with the study, this specimen's cell subset or site is: CD45RO-CCR7+CD27+CD95- naive CD8+ T cells expressing CXCR3 (TNR3+). The chain is encoded by TRBV29-1 joined to TRBJ2-1; TCRdb outputs TRBD2, but without DNA this stays unchecked. The CDR3 is CSVELAGTSYNEQFF.